The sequence of this T cell receptor (beta chain) was determined in a study of OX40 agonist ivuxolimab in advanced cancers. Study at large: The group had a mean age of about 65 years, ranged from roughly 23 to 85, and was 80% to 85% male.

Details on this clone: Its antigen is as yet unknown.

Study-level results: There was clonal expansion of CD4+ and CD8+ blood T cells by week 6 at 0.1 to 3.0 mg/kg.

Blood specimens came from baseline, cycle 4 day 1, and cycle 7 day 1. This table comes from immunoSEQ multiplex PCR, and its TCRdb copy is limited to in-frame clones, with some not included. The sample includes approximately 50,000 clones, around 84% seen only once; the top ten take less than 0.85%. This CDR3 is 15 amino acids long. CDR1 and CDR2 (germline): SGDLS, YYNGEE. V trimming: 0 bases; J trimming: 4 bases; junction bases outside the gene matches: 4. The specimen was CD4+ or CD8+ T cells sorted from blood, collected in a trial of the OX40 agonist ivuxolimab. The rearrangement links TRBV9 to TRBJ2-7; 10 bases are a match to TRBD1. This clonotype was obtained from an adult with an advanced solid tumor such as melanoma, head and neck, liver or kidney cancer. The CDR3 nucleotides read TGTGCCAGCAGCGTAGAGACAGGGGGCAGGTACGAGCAGTACTTC. It translates to CASSVETGGRYEQYF.